These 2 T cell receptor beta chains originate from one sample sequenced in a study of lymphopenia after photon versus proton radiotherapy. Here immunoSEQ multiplex PCR was the method, and the copy in TCRdb shows in-frame clones only, minus some. The sample lists 70,000 to 95,000 clones, around four fifths occurring once. The sequencing here drew on peripheral blood, taken from a patient treated with proton-based radiotherapy. The receptor source for this set is a man aged 55 to 70 with pancreatic cancer.

The chain carries TRBV6-5 and TRBJ2-1; D may be TRBD2 (7 bases). The CDR3 runs 13 residues. The V gene lost 7 bases and the J gene lost 7 bases, with 14 bases spanning the gap. Germline CDR1 and CDR2: MNHEY and SVGAGI. The CDR3 region has the DNA TGTGCCAGCAAGAGGAAGGGGGGGAATGAGCAGTTCTTC. Its translation: CASKRKGGNEQFF.

V is TRBV19 and J is TRBJ2-3; D gene ambiguous. Germline V CDR1 and CDR2: LNHDA, SQIVND (reference sequence). The CDR3 loop spans 11 amino acids. The V and J ends lost 7 bases and 5 bases respectively, with 7 bases between them. The CDR3 loop reads CASNVGDTQYF. In DNA, the CDR3 is TGTGCCAGTAATGTGGGAGATACGCAGTATTTT.